This TCR beta chain was identified during a study of blood T cells in healthy people across ages. Findings of the study overall: Age showed a roughly linear inverse relationship with TCR beta diversity per million T cells. Naive and antigen-experienced cells could not be conclusively compared, given unsorted PBMCs.

Of note for this clonotype: The antigen remains unidentified.

Alongside a J-beta primer mix, a sample-barcoded 5' primer served in a second PCR lasting about 7 to 11 cycles. Via MiXCR, TCRdb re-called the 5' RACE reads, giving one row per CDR3 protein. The repertoire has hundreds of thousands of distinct CDR3 sequences, more than 45% of them found once; the top ten carry around 22%. V was pared by 5 bases and J by 0 bases, with 4 bases of the junction left unmatched. The CDR3 has 14 residues. Per the germline V gene, CDR1 is DFQATT and CDR2 is SNEGSKA (reference sequence). This receptor was identified in a man aged 25-45 years in good health. The source material was blood. J is TRBJ1-5 and V is TRBV20-1, with 7 bases that match TRBD1. Here the CDR3 DNA reads TGCAGTGCTTGGGACAGTTATAGCAATCAGCCCCAGCATTTT. The encoded protein is CSAWDSYSNQPQHF.